This TCR beta chain was observed in a study of Ad26.COV2.S vaccination and SARS-CoV-2 variants. Overall study: Once or twice, 56 days apart, Ad26.COV2.S was delivered intramuscularly.

The CDR3 has 13 residues. The germline V gene encodes CDR1 MDHEN and CDR2 SYDVKM. Between the trimmed V and J ends, which lost 2 bases and 7 bases, there was a span of 11 bases. A note on this clone: Its matching antigen is unknown.

Broader study findings: There was a possibility that the TCR breadth and depth analyses underestimated total T cell responses. Substantial response breadth was reportedly seen for spike-specific CD8+ and CD4+ T cells after vaccination.

Repertoires were generated with immunoSEQ multiplex PCR, while TCRdb's copy carries only in-frame clones and drops some. The sample includes around 450,000 clones, 80% to 90% of them seen just once. Treatment here: roughly 19 received Ad26.COV2.S at low or high dose, single or two shots; five or six received placebo; per-sample allocation not given. After the first vaccine or placebo injection, samples were drawn on day 63. The rearrangement joins TRBV28 to TRBJ1-2; the D gene is possibly TRBD1 (6 bases). This receptor was taken from a person between 18 and 65 years old who received the Ad26.COV2.S COVID-19 vaccine or a placebo. The material sequenced was peripheral blood, taken in a trial of Ad26.COV2.S vaccine versus placebo. The DNA for the CDR3 is TGTGCCAGCAGTTTAGGGGACATTGGTGGCTACACCTTC. Encoded protein: CASSLGDIGGYTF.